A single sample is the source of the 8 T cell receptor beta chains below, sequenced in a study of vaccination and CD4 T cells after COVID-19. Sample treatment: roughly ten-day PBMC culture with coronavirus spike peptide pools or control peptides (ViraFEST assay). Researchers used the Oncomine TCR Beta short-read assay to sequence DNA from cultured CD4+ T cells. TCRdb processed the PCR reads anew with MiXCR; each CDR3 protein has one entry. The sample lists roughly 8,000 distinct CDR3 sequences, 40% to 55% occurring once. No antigen has been assigned to these receptors. Sequencing was done on a sample of CD4+ T cells from blood, cultured in vitro. The source is a human donor who had recovered from COVID-19.

A single count supports this clonotype. V gene TRBV5-1 combines with J gene TRBJ1-1; no clear D. Germline V gene lookup returns CDR1 SGHRS and CDR2 YFSETQ. The CDR3 length is 16 residues. Trimming took off 3 bases at V and 6 bases at J, with 21 bases between the two ends. The CDR3 DNA reads TGCGCCAGCAGCTCGCTGAAGGTGGAGGCGGGGTCTGAAGCTTTCTTT. It translates to CASSSLKVEAGSEAFF.

This chain links TRBV5-1 with TRBJ2-3, with D perhaps TRBD2 (5 bases). The CDR3 has 14 amino acids. The V gene lost 5 bases and the J gene lost 2 bases, with 12 bases spanning the gap. Germline CDR1 SGHRS, CDR2 YFSETQ. The CDR3 coding sequence is TGCGCCAGCAGACGCGGGTCCTTCACAGATACGCAGTATTTT. Protein: CASRRGSFTDTQYF.

The rearrangement joins TRBV19 to TRBJ2-2; 10 bases are a match to TRBD1. After removal of 5 bases from V and 12 bases from J, the junction contained 6 bases not matched to a gene. The CDR3 is 13 residues long. Germline CDR1 LNHDA, CDR2 SQIVND (reference sequence). The CDR3 sequence is CASSHNDRGQLFF. DNA for the CDR3: TGTGCCAGTAGTCACAACGACAGGGGGCAGCTGTTTTTT.

The V call is TRBV19, the J call TRBJ2-5; D is ambiguous. Germline lookup yields CDR1 LNHDA and CDR2 SQIVND (reference sequence). Trimming pared 4 bases from V and 5 bases from J, leaving 17 bases between. The CDR3 runs 15 residues. DNA of the CDR3: TGTGCCAGTAGTACCGGGCGCCCTCCTGGGGAGACCCAGTACTTC. It translates to CASSTGRPPGETQYF.

The chain is built from TRBV7-2 and TRBJ2-3, with no clear D. Germline V gene sequence: CDR1 SGHTA, CDR2 FQGNSA. This CDR3 region has 13 residues. V lost 0 bases and J 8 bases, leaving 9 bases between the germline ends. The CDR3 loop reads CASSLASYATQYF. As DNA, the CDR3 is TGTGCCAGCAGCTTAGCAAGCTATGCTACGCAGTATTTT.

The chain links TRBV30 to TRBJ2-2; D not certain. The germline CDR1 and CDR2 sequences are GTSNPN and SVGIG (reference sequence). This CDR3 contains 14 residues. The V end lost 4 bases, the J end lost 2 bases, and 11 bases lay between the germline ends. The CDR3 here is CAWISGINTGELFF. The CDR3 DNA is TGTGCCTGGATTTCGGGTATTAACACCGGGGAGCTGTTTTTT.

J is TRBJ2-1 and V is TRBV20-1, with D hard to call. The V gene lost 5 bases and the J gene lost 0 bases, with 14 bases spanning the gap. This CDR3 region has 15 residues. Germline V gene sequence: CDR1 DFQATT, CDR2 SNEGSKA (reference sequence). CDR3 DNA sequence: TGCAGTGCTCAACAAGTATCCCCCTCCTACAATGAGCAGTTCTTC. This gives the protein CSAQQVSPSYNEQFF.

The gene calls are TRBV28 and TRBJ2-7, with TRBD1 matching 8 bases. Per germline, CDR1 MDHEN and CDR2 SYDVKM. The length of the CDR3 is 15 residues. The V segment lost 3 bases and the J segment 0 bases; nucleotides outside the gene matches: 4. The CDR3 DNA sequence: TGTGCCAGCAGTTTCTCAGGGGGCCTCTCCTACGAGCAGTACTTC. This gives the protein CASSFSGGLSYEQYF. The full variable domain, rest sourced from reference TRBV28 and TRBJ2-7, is DVKVTQSSRYLVKRTGEKVFLECVQDMDHENMFWYRQDPGLGLRLIYFSYDVKMKEKGDIPEGYSVSREKKERFSLILESASTNQTSMYLCASSFSGGLSYEQYFGPGTRLTVT.